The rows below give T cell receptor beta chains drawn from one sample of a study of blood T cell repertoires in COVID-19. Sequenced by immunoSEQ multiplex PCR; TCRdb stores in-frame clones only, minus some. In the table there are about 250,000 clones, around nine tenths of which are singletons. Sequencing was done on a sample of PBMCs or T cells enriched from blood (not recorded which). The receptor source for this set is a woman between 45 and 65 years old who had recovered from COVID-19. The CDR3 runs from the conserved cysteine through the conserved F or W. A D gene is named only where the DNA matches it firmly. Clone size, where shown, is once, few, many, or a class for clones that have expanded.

cdr3_nt: TGTGCCAGCAGCTTTCGGGAACCTGGGGCCAACGTCCTGACTTTC
cdr3_aa: CASSFREPGANVLTF
v_call: TRBV7-2
clone_size: few
cdr3_length: 15
d_call: NA
j_call: TRBJ2-6

cdr3_nt: TGTGCCAGCAGCCTCGACAGGGACGGGGAAAAACTGTTTTTT
cdr3_aa: CASSLDRDGEKLFF
v_call: TRBV7-2
clone_size: NA
cdr3_length: 14
d_call: TRBD1
j_call: TRBJ1-4

cdr3_nt: TGCGCCAGCAGCCACGAAGGACAGGGGAGTTCCTACGAGCAGTACTTC
cdr3_aa: CASSHEGQGSSYEQYF
v_call: TRBV4-3
clone_size: NA
cdr3_length: 16
d_call: TRBD1
j_call: TRBJ2-7

cdr3_nt: TGTGCCAGCAGGTCGACACCAAACTCCTACGAGCAGTACTTC
cdr3_aa: CASRSTPNSYEQYF
v_call: TRBV2
clone_size: NA
cdr3_length: 14
d_call: NA
j_call: TRBJ2-7

cdr3_nt: TGTGCCATCAGTGACGTGAGACAGGGGGCCGGTGAAGCTTTCTTT
cdr3_aa: CAISDVRQGAGEAFF
v_call: TRBV10-3
clone_size: NA
cdr3_length: 15
d_call: TRBD1
j_call: TRBJ1-1

cdr3_nt: TGCAGCGTTGAGGCGGCCTATGGCTACACCTTC
cdr3_aa: CSVEAAYGYTF
v_call: TRBV29-1
clone_size: NA
cdr3_length: 11
d_call: NA
j_call: TRBJ1-2

cdr3_nt: TGTGCCAGCAGTGGGGACATGCTCAGCTCTGGAAACACCATATATTTT
cdr3_aa: CASSGDMLSSGNTIYF
v_call: TRBV2
clone_size: NA
cdr3_length: 16
d_call: NA
j_call: TRBJ1-3

cdr3_nt: TGCGCCAGCAGCCAAGCGTTTGGGGGCAATTCACCCCTCCACTTT
cdr3_aa: CASSQAFGGNSPLHF
v_call: TRBV4-1
clone_size: NA
cdr3_length: 15
d_call: NA
j_call: TRBJ1-6

cdr3_nt: TGCGCCAGCAGCCAACGACAGGGAGGATTGAACACTGAAGCTTTCTTT
cdr3_aa: CASSQRQGGLNTEAFF
v_call: TRBV4-1
clone_size: NA
cdr3_length: 16
d_call: TRBD1
j_call: TRBJ1-1

cdr3_nt: TGTGCCAGCAGTTTCGTGTTAGCGGGAACCGACACCGGGGAGCTGTTTTTT
cdr3_aa: CASSFVLAGTDTGELFF
v_call: TRBV27
clone_size: NA
cdr3_length: 17
d_call: TRBD2
j_call: TRBJ2-2

cdr3_nt: TGTGCCAGCAGTGGTGACAGGGGGGAGATGAATGAAAAACTGTTTTTT
cdr3_aa: CASSGDRGEMNEKLFF
v_call: TRBV28
clone_size: NA
cdr3_length: 16
d_call: TRBD1
j_call: TRBJ1-4

cdr3_nt: TGCGCCAGCCGGACGGCACCCGAGGGGAACACTGAAGCTTTCTTT
cdr3_aa: CASRTAPEGNTEAFF
v_call: TRBV5-1
clone_size: NA
cdr3_length: 15
d_call: NA
j_call: TRBJ1-1

cdr3_nt: TGTGCCTGGAAGGTGAGGCGGGACACTGAAGCTTTCTTT
cdr3_aa: CAWKVRRDTEAFF
v_call: TRBV30
clone_size: NA
cdr3_length: 13
d_call: NA
j_call: TRBJ1-1

cdr3_nt: TGCGCCAGCAGCTTGGAGCAGGGAAAACATGGCTACACCTTC
cdr3_aa: CASSLEQGKHGYTF
v_call: TRBV5-1
clone_size: once
cdr3_length: 14
d_call: NA
j_call: TRBJ1-2

cdr3_nt: TGTGCCAGCAGCCCGGGACTAGCGCACTACGAGCAGTACTTC
cdr3_aa: CASSPGLAHYEQYF
v_call: TRBV6-5
clone_size: NA
cdr3_length: 14
d_call: TRBD2
j_call: TRBJ2-7

cdr3_nt: TGTGCCAGCAGCCTCGGGCAGGGGTCCGGGGAGCTGTTTTTT
cdr3_aa: CASSLGQGSGELFF
v_call: TRBV3-1/TRBV3-2
clone_size: NA
cdr3_length: 14
d_call: NA
j_call: TRBJ2-2

cdr3_nt: TGTGCCAGCAGTCACCTAGGTAGCGGGAGCTCCGGGGAGCTGTTTTTT
cdr3_aa: CASSHLGSGSSGELFF
v_call: TRBV11-1
clone_size: NA
cdr3_length: 16
d_call: TRBD2
j_call: TRBJ2-2

cdr3_nt: TGTGCCAGAAGCTTTGTAGGGGGCATGGGTACTGAAGCTTTCTTT
cdr3_aa: CARSFVGGMGTEAFF
v_call: TRBV5-3
clone_size: NA
cdr3_length: 15
d_call: TRBD1
j_call: TRBJ1-1

cdr3_nt: TGTGCCAGCAGCCAAGCGGGGAGGGGTCAGCCCCAGCATTTT
cdr3_aa: CASSQAGRGQPQHF
v_call: TRBV3-1/TRBV3-2
clone_size: NA
cdr3_length: 14
d_call: NA
j_call: TRBJ1-5

cdr3_nt: TGTGCCAGCAGCCGGGACAGGGGGAACACTGAAGCTTTCTTT
cdr3_aa: CASSRDRGNTEAFF
v_call: TRBV7-8
clone_size: NA
cdr3_length: 14
d_call: TRBD1
j_call: TRBJ1-1

cdr3_nt: TGTGCCAGCAGCTTGGGTCGTTATGGCTACACCTTC
cdr3_aa: CASSLGRYGYTF
v_call: TRBV5-8
clone_size: NA
cdr3_length: 12
d_call: NA
j_call: TRBJ1-2

cdr3_nt: TGTGCCAGCAGTTTCTGGGACAGGGGGCCAATGGGCACTGAAGCTTTCTTT
cdr3_aa: CASSFWDRGPMGTEAFF
v_call: TRBV28
clone_size: NA
cdr3_length: 17
d_call: TRBD1
j_call: TRBJ1-1

cdr3_nt: TGCGCCAGCAGCCTGGACAGTTCCAGTAGGGGCATTCAGTACTTC
cdr3_aa: CASSLDSSSRGIQYF
v_call: TRBV5-1
clone_size: NA
cdr3_length: 15
d_call: NA
j_call: TRBJ2-4

cdr3_nt: TGTGCCAGCAGTTTACGGGACAGTCAAAATTCACCCCTCCACTTT
cdr3_aa: CASSLRDSQNSPLHF
v_call: TRBV28
clone_size: NA
cdr3_length: 15
d_call: TRBD1
j_call: TRBJ1-6

cdr3_nt: TGTGCCAGCAGTGAGGGGACAGTTGACGAGCAGTACTTC
cdr3_aa: CASSEGTVDEQYF
v_call: TRBV6-6
clone_size: NA
cdr3_length: 13
d_call: TRBD1
j_call: TRBJ2-7

cdr3_nt: TGTGCCAGCAGCGCGGGTTCCTATAATTCACCCCTCCACTTT
cdr3_aa: CASSAGSYNSPLHF
v_call: TRBV2
clone_size: NA
cdr3_length: 14
d_call: NA
j_call: TRBJ1-6

cdr3_nt: TGTGCCAGCAGCTTAACCGGACAGGGCTATCAGCCCCAGCATTTT
cdr3_aa: CASSLTGQGYQPQHF
v_call: TRBV7-8
clone_size: NA
cdr3_length: 15
d_call: TRBD1
j_call: TRBJ1-5

cdr3_nt: TGTGCCAGCAGCTGGGAACAGGGGGCATCCTACAATGAGCAGTTCTTC
cdr3_aa: CASSWEQGASYNEQFF
v_call: TRBV27
clone_size: NA
cdr3_length: 16
d_call: TRBD1
j_call: TRBJ2-1

cdr3_nt: TGCGCCAGCAGCCAAGGACTTAGGTCGGACACCATATATTTT
cdr3_aa: CASSQGLRSDTIYF
v_call: TRBV4-1
clone_size: NA
cdr3_length: 14
d_call: NA
j_call: TRBJ1-3

cdr3_nt: TGCAGTGCTAGTAAGCGGGAGGTTCCCACGCAGTATTTT
cdr3_aa: CSASKREVPTQYF
v_call: TRBV20-1
clone_size: NA
cdr3_length: 13
d_call: TRBD2
j_call: TRBJ2-3

cdr3_nt: TGCGCCAGCAGCGTGACTACGGGATCCTACGAGCAGTACTTC
cdr3_aa: CASSVTTGSYEQYF
v_call: TRBV5-1
clone_size: NA
cdr3_length: 14
d_call: NA
j_call: TRBJ2-7

cdr3_nt: TGTGCCAGCAGTGAAGCCGGGACAGGGGTCTATGGCTACACCTTC
cdr3_aa: CASSEAGTGVYGYTF
v_call: TRBV6-1
clone_size: once
cdr3_length: 15
d_call: TRBD1
j_call: TRBJ1-2

cdr3_nt: TGTGCCAGCAGCAGGGGACAGGTAAACTCCTACGAGCAGTACTTC
cdr3_aa: CASSRGQVNSYEQYF
v_call: TRBV27
clone_size: NA
cdr3_length: 15
d_call: TRBD1
j_call: TRBJ2-7

cdr3_nt: TGTGCCAGCAGCTTAGGGCAACAGGATCAGCCCCAGCATTTT
cdr3_aa: CASSLGQQDQPQHF
v_call: TRBV7-9
clone_size: NA
cdr3_length: 14
d_call: NA
j_call: TRBJ1-5

cdr3_nt: TGTGCCAGCAGTCCCGGACGGGAAGTCTATGGCTACACCTTC
cdr3_aa: CASSPGREVYGYTF
v_call: TRBV7-8
clone_size: NA
cdr3_length: 14
d_call: NA
j_call: TRBJ1-2

cdr3_nt: TGTGCCAGCAGGGGACAGGCCCGTCAGGGCTACACCTTC
cdr3_aa: CASRGQARQGYTF
v_call: TRBV12-3/TRBV12-4
clone_size: NA
cdr3_length: 13
d_call: TRBD1
j_call: TRBJ1-2

cdr3_nt: TGTGCCATCAGCCTCCCTGACAATGAGCAGTTCTTC
cdr3_aa: CAISLPDNEQFF
v_call: TRBV10-3
clone_size: few
cdr3_length: 12
d_call: NA
j_call: TRBJ2-1

cdr3_nt: TGTGCCAGCTCTCCGAGCGGGAGGCTCAACAATGAGCAGTTCTTC
cdr3_aa: CASSPSGRLNNEQFF
v_call: TRBV18
clone_size: NA
cdr3_length: 15
d_call: TRBD2
j_call: TRBJ2-1

cdr3_nt: TGTGCCAGCAGGCGACAGGGGGCGATCTCTGGGGCCAACGTCCTGACTTTC
cdr3_aa: CASRRQGAISGANVLTF
v_call: TRBV6-6
clone_size: few
cdr3_length: 17
d_call: TRBD1
j_call: TRBJ2-6

cdr3_nt: TGTGCCAGCAGCTTGGTCGGATCAGGGTCCTACGAGCAGTACTTC
cdr3_aa: CASSLVGSGSYEQYF
v_call: TRBV7-2
clone_size: NA
cdr3_length: 15
d_call: NA
j_call: TRBJ2-7

cdr3_nt: TGTGCCAGCAGCTTAGCCCTGGGACTGGGAGGGCAGTATTTT
cdr3_aa: CASSLALGLGGQYF
v_call: TRBV7-9
clone_size: NA
cdr3_length: 14
d_call: NA
j_call: TRBJ2-3

cdr3_nt: TGTGCCATCAGATATTCTAGCGGGAGGGCCGAGAACAATGAGCAGTTCTTC
cdr3_aa: CAIRYSSGRAENNEQFF
v_call: TRBV10-3
clone_size: once
cdr3_length: 17
d_call: TRBD2
j_call: TRBJ2-1

cdr3_nt: TGTGCCAGCAGCCGCCGTACTACTTATTACAATGAGCAGTTCTTC
cdr3_aa: CASSRRTTYYNEQFF
v_call: TRBV14
clone_size: NA
cdr3_length: 15
d_call: NA
j_call: TRBJ2-1

cdr3_nt: TGTGCCAGCAGGGCTATCAACAGTGAGCAGTTCTTC
cdr3_aa: CASRAINSEQFF
v_call: TRBV3-1/TRBV3-2
clone_size: NA
cdr3_length: 12
d_call: NA
j_call: TRBJ2-1

cdr3_nt: TGTGCCACCAGCAGAGACGGACTAGGACAGGGTAGCTACACCTTC
cdr3_aa: CATSRDGLGQGSYTF
v_call: TRBV15
clone_size: NA
cdr3_length: 15
d_call: TRBD1
j_call: TRBJ1-2

cdr3_nt: TGTGCCAGCAGCCAATTTACAGGGACGAACACCGGGGAGCTGTTTTTT
cdr3_aa: CASSQFTGTNTGELFF
v_call: TRBV3-1/TRBV3-2
clone_size: NA
cdr3_length: 16
d_call: NA
j_call: TRBJ2-2

cdr3_nt: TGTGCCAGCAGCCCTGGGTGGGGGGGGACCCGGGCACCCCTCCACTTT
cdr3_aa: CASSPGWGGTRAPLHF
v_call: TRBV5-5
clone_size: NA
cdr3_length: 16
d_call: NA
j_call: TRBJ1-6

cdr3_nt: TGTGCCAGCAGCTCATCTTTAGCGGTGGGGGGAAATGAGCAGTTCTTC
cdr3_aa: CASSSSLAVGGNEQFF
v_call: TRBV7-2
clone_size: once
cdr3_length: 16
d_call: NA
j_call: TRBJ2-1

cdr3_nt: TGTGCCAGCTCACCCCCCACCGGGACAGGGGGCAATGAGCAGTTCTTC
cdr3_aa: CASSPPTGTGGNEQFF
v_call: TRBV18
clone_size: once
cdr3_length: 16
d_call: TRBD1
j_call: TRBJ2-1

cdr3_nt: TGCAGCGTTGAAGCCTGGGACAGGGCCCCGGATGAGCAGTTCTTC
cdr3_aa: CSVEAWDRAPDEQFF
v_call: TRBV29-1
clone_size: NA
cdr3_length: 15
d_call: TRBD1
j_call: TRBJ2-1

cdr3_nt: TGCGCCAGCAGCCAGGAGTTTGAGACCCAGTACTTC
cdr3_aa: CASSQEFETQYF
v_call: TRBV4-1
clone_size: few
cdr3_length: 12
d_call: NA
j_call: TRBJ2-5

cdr3_nt: TGTGCCAGCAACAGTGGGACATCTCACGCTAACTATGGCTACACCTTC
cdr3_aa: CASNSGTSHANYGYTF
v_call: TRBV5-8
clone_size: NA
cdr3_length: 16
d_call: NA
j_call: TRBJ1-2

cdr3_nt: TGCGCCAGCAGCCAAGATGTAGGGGGCACTGAAGCTTTCTTT
cdr3_aa: CASSQDVGGTEAFF
v_call: TRBV4-1
clone_size: NA
cdr3_length: 14
d_call: NA
j_call: TRBJ1-1

cdr3_nt: TGTGCCAGCGGGGACAGCGGGGGAAACACCATATATTTT
cdr3_aa: CASGDSGGNTIYF
v_call: TRBV6-5
clone_size: NA
cdr3_length: 13
d_call: TRBD1
j_call: TRBJ1-3

cdr3_nt: TGTGCCAGCAGCTTTGACGGGGGAGAACTCACAGATACGCAGTATTTT
cdr3_aa: CASSFDGGELTDTQYF
v_call: TRBV7-2
clone_size: NA
cdr3_length: 16
d_call: NA
j_call: TRBJ2-3

cdr3_nt: TGTGCCAGCTCTCGGGACAGCTACGAGCAGTACTTC
cdr3_aa: CASSRDSYEQYF
v_call: TRBV18
clone_size: NA
cdr3_length: 12
d_call: TRBD1
j_call: TRBJ2-7

cdr3_nt: TGTGCCAGCAGGTCGGGGGAATATGGAAACACCATATATTTT
cdr3_aa: CASRSGEYGNTIYF
v_call: TRBV28
clone_size: NA
cdr3_length: 14
d_call: NA
j_call: TRBJ1-3

cdr3_nt: TGTGCCAGCAGTGAAGGAGGGACAGACAACTATGGCTACACCTTC
cdr3_aa: CASSEGGTDNYGYTF
v_call: TRBV2
clone_size: NA
cdr3_length: 15
d_call: TRBD1
j_call: TRBJ1-2

cdr3_nt: TGCGCCAGCAGCCAAGTTCTGGGAGATAGCAATCAGCCCCAGCATTTT
cdr3_aa: CASSQVLGDSNQPQHF
v_call: TRBV4-1
clone_size: NA
cdr3_length: 16
d_call: NA
j_call: TRBJ1-5

cdr3_nt: TGTGCCAGTAAGGGGTTTCGGACGGAGTATGGCTACACCTTC
cdr3_aa: CASKGFRTEYGYTF
v_call: TRBV2
clone_size: NA
cdr3_length: 14
d_call: NA
j_call: TRBJ1-2